This T cell receptor (beta chain) was sequenced for a study of monozygotic twins with inflammatory bowel disease. With the 5' RACE reads reprocessed, TCRdb shows one record per CDR3 protein and no DNA. The sample data list over 200,000 distinct CDR3 sequences. Germline CDR1 SGHRS, CDR2 YFSETQ. CDR3 length: 14 residues. Sequencing used blood. The source of this sequence is a human donor with ulcerative colitis or Crohn's disease, or a healthy co-twin of an affected twin (not recorded which). The rearrangement uses TRBV5-1 and TRBJ1-2; the TRBD1 assignment by TCRdb is unverifiable without DNA. The CDR3 loop is CASSGGSPPYGYTF.